One sample yielded the 14 T cell receptor beta chains listed below, sequenced in a study of cytomegalovirus exposure and HLA in healthy donors. TCRdb's copy holds only in-frame clones and misses some; the assay was immunoSEQ multiplex PCR. The sample includes 190,000 or so clones, approximately 84% of them seen just once. The source material was PBMCs. All receptors derive from a woman between 18 and 30 years old in good health and CMV-seropositive.

The chain combines TRBV6-5 with TRBJ2-2; D perhaps matches TRBD2 (5 bases). The CDR3 is 14 amino acids. The ends were cut back, 4 bases at V and 2 bases at J, with 8 bases in the middle. Germline CDR1 and CDR2: MNHEY and SVGAGI. The CDR3, as DNA: TGTGCCAGCAGTTCTGGACTTAACACCGGGGAGCTGTTTTTT. Its translation: CASSSGLNTGELFF.

The chain couples TRBV5-6 to TRBJ2-2; D is undetermined. The CDR3 is 12 residues long. V lost 1 base to trimming and J lost 5 bases, with 3 bases between them. Germline V gene sequence: CDR1 SGHDT, CDR2 YYEEEE. This chain's CDR3 is CASSLTTGELFF. CDR3 DNA: TGTGCCAGCAGCTTGACTACCGGGGAGCTGTTTTTT.

J is TRBJ2-4 and V is TRBV7-9, with 11 nucleotides matching TRBD2. Germline CDR1 reads SEHNR; CDR2 reads FQNEAQ (reference sequence). The V and J ends lost 5 bases and 3 bases, in that order; junction bases with no gene match: 6. CDR3 length: 16 residues. CDR3: CASSQLAGDYKNIQYF. CDR3 coding DNA: TGTGCCAGCAGCCAACTAGCGGGGGATTACAAAAACATTCAGTACTTC.

The rearrangement uses TRBV27 and TRBJ1-5, with D tentatively TRBD1 (5 bases). The CDR3 has 13 amino acids. The V end lost 2 bases, the J end lost 6 bases, and 8 bases lay between the germline ends. Germline lookup yields CDR1 MNHEY and CDR2 SMNVEV (reference sequence). The CDR3 reads CASSLRGSQPQHF. CDR3 coding DNA: TGTGCCAGCAGTTTACGGGGGAGTCAGCCCCAGCATTTT.

This chain connects TRBV2 to TRBJ2-5; 11 bases are shared with TRBD2. Germline loops: CDR1 SNHLY, CDR2 FYNNEI. Germline trimming cut 4 bases from V and 2 bases from J; bases unmatched to any gene: 15. This CDR3 region has 19 residues. CDR3: CASSARYFSGGDRQETQYF. The CDR3 region has the DNA TGTGCCAGCAGTGCCAGATATTTTAGCGGGGGGGATCGGCAAGAGACCCAGTACTTC.

This chain uses TRBV6-5 with TRBJ2-3, with 7 nucleotides matching TRBD1. The CDR3 spans 15 residues. V lost 5 bases and J lost 0; bases outside the gene matches: 5. Germline assignment: CDR1 MNHEY and CDR2 SVGAGI. CDR3: CASSLGTVSTDTQYF. Here the CDR3 DNA reads TGTGCCAGCAGTCTCGGGACAGTTAGCACAGATACGCAGTATTTT.

The chain recombines TRBV2 with TRBJ1-1; D perhaps matches TRBD1 (6 bases). Germline CDR1 is SNHLY and CDR2 is FYNNEI. Trimming left V 5 bases short and J 3 bases short, with 22 bases between. The CDR3 covers 17 residues. The CDR3 loop reads CASSLRGAVQPDTEAFF. The CDR3 DNA reads as TGTGCCAGCAGTCTCCGGGGGGCGGTCCAACCAGACACTGAAGCTTTCTTT. Combining the CDR3 with reference TRBV2 and TRBJ1-1 gives the whole variable domain EPEVTQTPSHQVTQMGQEVILRCVPISNHLYFYWYRQILGQKVEFLVSFYNNEISEKSEIFDDQFSVERPDGSNFTLKIRSTKLEDSAMYFCASSLRGAVQPDTEAFFGQGTRLTVV.

The J gene is TRBJ2-1, the V gene TRBV7-3; D is uncertain. Trimming took 5 bases from V and 3 from J, leaving 8 bases between them. This CDR3 is 13 amino acids long. Germline-derived CDR1 and CDR2 are SGHTA and FQGTGA. The CDR3 bases are TGTGCCAGCAGCCGAGGATTCTACAATGAGCAGTTCTTC. The encoded protein is CASSRGFYNEQFF.

DNA of the CDR3: TGTGCCAGTAGTGTCGCAGGGGAAGCTGGAAACACCATATATTTT. This codes for CASSVAGEAGNTIYF. The chain joins TRBV19 to TRBJ1-3; TRBD1 might be the D (6 bases). The CDR3 is 15 amino acids. V was pared by 5 bases and J by 2 bases, with 13 bases between. Germline V lookup: CDR1 LNHDA, CDR2 SQIVND (reference sequence).

This sequence joins TRBV2 and TRBJ2-1; D perhaps matches TRBD2 (7 bases). CDR1 and CDR2 (germline): SNHLY, FYNNEI. The CDR3 contains 12 residues. Trimming shortened V by 9 bases and J by 9 bases, and 15 bases separated the two germline ends. CDR3 loop: CARGGPHAEQFF. The CDR3 coding sequence is TGTGCCAGGGGGGGGCCCCATGCTGAGCAGTTCTTC. The full variable domain, its missing parts supplied by reference TRBV2 and TRBJ2-1, is EPEVTQTPSHQVTQMGQEVILRCVPISNHLYFYWYRQILGQKVEFLVSFYNNEISEKSEIFDDQFSVERPDGSNFTLKIRSTKLEDSAMYFCARGGPHAEQFFGPGTRLTVL.

The count of this clone is one. The chain links TRBV21-1 to TRBJ1-4; TRBD1, as called in the table, went unchecked against the DNA. TRBV21-1 is a recognized pseudogene. The CDR3 has 15 amino acids. The CDR3 DNA follows: TGTGCCAGGGTTCGATTGACAGGGACTAATGAAAAACTGTTTTTT. Amino acid sequence: CARVRLTGTNEKLFF.

This rearrangement joins TRBV10-1 to TRBJ2-1; D is undetermined. Germline V CDR1 and CDR2: WNHNN, SYGVQD (reference sequence). The CDR3 contains 14 residues. V was clipped by 0 bases and J by 7 bases, with 10 bases between them. For the CDR3, the DNA is TGCGCCAGCAGTGAGTCTTGGGCCGATAATGAGCAGTTCTTC. Encoded protein: CASSESWADNEQFF.

This clone has only one observation. The chain combines TRBV5-5 with TRBJ1-2, with 9 bases fitting TRBD1. The CDR3 runs to 13 residues. Germline-derived CDR1 and CDR2 are SGHKS and YYEKEE (reference sequence). V was clipped by 4 bases and J by 5 bases; unmatched bases: 3. The CDR3 sequence is CASSKQGAYGYTF. The CDR3 nucleotides read TGTGCCAGCAGCAAACAGGGGGCTTATGGCTACACCTTC.

V and J are TRBV2 and TRBJ1-5; D call uncertain. The CDR3 spans 15 residues. The V gene's germline CDR1 is SNHLY and CDR2 FYNNEI. Deletions cut 1 base from V and 5 bases from J, with 12 bases between. CDR3 sequence: CASSEVYSRHQPQHF. The CDR3 DNA sequence: TGTGCCAGCAGTGAAGTCTACAGCCGCCATCAGCCCCAGCATTTT.